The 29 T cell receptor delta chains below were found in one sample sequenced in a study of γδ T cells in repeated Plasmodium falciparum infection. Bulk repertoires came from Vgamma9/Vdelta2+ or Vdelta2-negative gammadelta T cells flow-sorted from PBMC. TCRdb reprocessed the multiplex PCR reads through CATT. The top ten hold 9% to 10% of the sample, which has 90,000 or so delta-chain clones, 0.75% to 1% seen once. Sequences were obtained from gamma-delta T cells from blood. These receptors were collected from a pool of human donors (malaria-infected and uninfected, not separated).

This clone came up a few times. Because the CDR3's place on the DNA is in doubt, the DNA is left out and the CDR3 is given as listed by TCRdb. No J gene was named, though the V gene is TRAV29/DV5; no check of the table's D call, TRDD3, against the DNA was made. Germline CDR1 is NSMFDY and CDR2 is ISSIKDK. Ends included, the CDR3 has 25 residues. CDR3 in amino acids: CSVLLCSKPGGILLPVNVVPDKLIF.

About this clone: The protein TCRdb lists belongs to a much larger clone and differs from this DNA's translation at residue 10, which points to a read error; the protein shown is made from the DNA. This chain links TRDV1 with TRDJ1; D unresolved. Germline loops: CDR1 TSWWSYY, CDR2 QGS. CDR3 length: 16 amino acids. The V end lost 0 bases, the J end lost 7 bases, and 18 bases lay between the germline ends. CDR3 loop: CALGELGCPEDGKLIF. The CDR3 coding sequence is TGTGCTCTTGGGGAACTAGGGTGCCCGGAGGATGGTAAACTCATCTTT.

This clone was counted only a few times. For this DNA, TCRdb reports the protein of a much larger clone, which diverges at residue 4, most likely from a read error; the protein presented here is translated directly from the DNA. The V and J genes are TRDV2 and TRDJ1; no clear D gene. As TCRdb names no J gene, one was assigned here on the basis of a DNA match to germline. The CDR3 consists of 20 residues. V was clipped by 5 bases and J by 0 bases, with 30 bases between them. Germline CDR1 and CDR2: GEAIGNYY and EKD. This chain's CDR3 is CACGTRFHFMPQTYTDKLIF. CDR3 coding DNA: TGTGCCTGTGGCACGCGGTTTCATTTTATGCCGCAGACGTACACCGATAAACTCATCTTT.

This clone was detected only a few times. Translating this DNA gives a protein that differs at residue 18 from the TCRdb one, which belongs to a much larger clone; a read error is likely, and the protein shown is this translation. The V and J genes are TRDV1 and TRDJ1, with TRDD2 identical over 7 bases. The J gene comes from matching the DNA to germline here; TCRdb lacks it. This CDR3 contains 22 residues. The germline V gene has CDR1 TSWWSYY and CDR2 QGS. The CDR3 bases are TGTGCTCTTGGGGAACTCAACTGCATCATAAAGGCCTTCCTTATAGGAACCGGTAAACTCATCTTT. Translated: CALGELNCIIKAFLIGTGKLIF.

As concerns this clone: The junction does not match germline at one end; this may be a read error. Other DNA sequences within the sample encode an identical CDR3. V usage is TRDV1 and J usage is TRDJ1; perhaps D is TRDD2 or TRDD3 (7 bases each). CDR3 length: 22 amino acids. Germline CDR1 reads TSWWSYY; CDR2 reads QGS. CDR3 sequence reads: CALGDPGFLQGGILRRGDKLIF. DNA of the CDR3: TGTGCTCTTGGGGACCCTGGATTCCTACAAGGGGGGATCCTCCGGCGAGGCGATAAACTAATCTTT.

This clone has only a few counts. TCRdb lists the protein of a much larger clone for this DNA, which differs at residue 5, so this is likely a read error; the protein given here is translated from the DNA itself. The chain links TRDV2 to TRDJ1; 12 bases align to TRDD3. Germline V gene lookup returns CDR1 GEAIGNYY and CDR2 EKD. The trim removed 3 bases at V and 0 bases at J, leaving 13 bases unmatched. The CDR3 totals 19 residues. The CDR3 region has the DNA TGTGCCTGTGACTCCGTGGCCCTGGGGGATACGCATCACACCGATAAACTCATCTTT. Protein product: CACDSVALGDTHHTDKLIF.

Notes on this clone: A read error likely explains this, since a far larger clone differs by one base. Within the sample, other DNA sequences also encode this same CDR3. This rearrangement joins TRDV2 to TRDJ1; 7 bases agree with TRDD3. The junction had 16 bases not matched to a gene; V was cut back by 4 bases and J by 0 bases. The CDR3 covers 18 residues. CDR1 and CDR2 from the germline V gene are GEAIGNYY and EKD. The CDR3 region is CACEPLSTGVGYTDKLIF. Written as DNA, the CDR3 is TGTGCCTGTGAGCCCCTCTCCACTGGGGTCGGGTACACCGATAAACTCATCTTT.

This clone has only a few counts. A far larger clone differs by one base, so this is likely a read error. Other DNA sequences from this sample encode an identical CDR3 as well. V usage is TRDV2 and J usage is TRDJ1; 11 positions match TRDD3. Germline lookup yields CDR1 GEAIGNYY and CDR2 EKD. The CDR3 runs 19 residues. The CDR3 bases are TGCGCCTGTGACACCGTACGAGGTGGGGGATACGCGAGCACCGATAAACTCATCTTT. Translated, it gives CACDTVRGGGYASTDKLIF.

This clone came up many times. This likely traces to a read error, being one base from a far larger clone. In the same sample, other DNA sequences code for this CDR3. CDR3 DNA: TGTGCTCTTAGGTTCCCATACACCGATAAACTCATCTTT. It is translated as CALRFPYTDKLIF. This rearrangement joins TRDV1 to TRDJ1, with D uncertain. From germline, CDR1 is TSWWSYY and CDR2 QGS. The CDR3 has 13 residues. The V end lost 8 bases, the J end lost 0 bases, and 10 bases lay between the germline ends.

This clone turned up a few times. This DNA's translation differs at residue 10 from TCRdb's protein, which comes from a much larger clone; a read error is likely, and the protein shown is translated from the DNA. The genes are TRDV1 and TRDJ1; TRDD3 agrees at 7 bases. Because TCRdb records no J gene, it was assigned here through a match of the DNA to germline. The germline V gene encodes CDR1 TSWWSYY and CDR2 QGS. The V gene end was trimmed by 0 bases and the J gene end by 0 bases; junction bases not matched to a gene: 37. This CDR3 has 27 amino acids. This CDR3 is CALGELYWSLDEPRSVLGRPYTDKLIF. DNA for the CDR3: TGTGCTCTTGGGGAACTATATTGGTCTCTCGATGAGCCCCGAAGTGTACTGGGGAGACCTTACACCGATAAACTCATCTTT.

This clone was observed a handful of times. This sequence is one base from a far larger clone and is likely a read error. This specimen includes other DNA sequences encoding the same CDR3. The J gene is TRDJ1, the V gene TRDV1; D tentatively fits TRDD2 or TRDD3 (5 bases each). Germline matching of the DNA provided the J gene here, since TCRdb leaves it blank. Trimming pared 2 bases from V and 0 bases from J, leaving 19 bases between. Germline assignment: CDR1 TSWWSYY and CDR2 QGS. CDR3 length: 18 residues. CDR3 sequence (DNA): TGTGCTCTTGGGGAATACACCTACGTCTGGGTTTACACCGATAAACTCATCTTT. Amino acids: CALGEYTYVWVYTDKLIF.

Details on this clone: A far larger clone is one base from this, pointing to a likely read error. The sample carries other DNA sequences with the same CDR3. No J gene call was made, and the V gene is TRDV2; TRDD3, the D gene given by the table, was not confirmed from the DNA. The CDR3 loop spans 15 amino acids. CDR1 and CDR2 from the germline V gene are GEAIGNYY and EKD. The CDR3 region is CACDTQDTLTDKLIF. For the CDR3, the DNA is TGTGCCTGTGACACTCAGGATACTCTCACCGATAAGCTCATCTTT.

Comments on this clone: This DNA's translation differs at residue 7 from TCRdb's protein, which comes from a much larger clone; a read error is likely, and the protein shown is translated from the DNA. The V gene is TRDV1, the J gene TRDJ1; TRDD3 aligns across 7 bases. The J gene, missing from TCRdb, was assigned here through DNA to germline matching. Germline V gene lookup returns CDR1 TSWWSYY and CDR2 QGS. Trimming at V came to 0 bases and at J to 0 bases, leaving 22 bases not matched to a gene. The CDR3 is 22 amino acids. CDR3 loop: CALGELRVPTGDKPGDTDKLIF. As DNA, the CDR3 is TGTGCTCTTGGGGAACTCAGGGTACCTACTGGGGATAAGCCCGGGGACACCGATAAACTCATCTTT.

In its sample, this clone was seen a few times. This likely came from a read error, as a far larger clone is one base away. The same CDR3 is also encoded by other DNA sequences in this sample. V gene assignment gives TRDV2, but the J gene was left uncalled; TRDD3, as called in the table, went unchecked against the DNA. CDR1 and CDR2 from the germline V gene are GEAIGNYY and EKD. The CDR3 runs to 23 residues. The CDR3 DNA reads TGTGCCTGTGACACCTCCTCTTCCAACGGAAGGGTGGGGGATATGCCCCACACCGATAAGCTCATCTTT. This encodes CACDTSSSNGRVGDMPHTDKLIF.

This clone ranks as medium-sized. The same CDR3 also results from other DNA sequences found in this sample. The CDR3 bases are TGTGCCTGCAAACTTCCTATCCCCTCGTACTGGGGGATAAGAGTGGACACCGATAAACTCATCTTT. Its translation: CACKLPIPSYWGIRVDTDKLIF. The chain recombines TRDV3 with TRDJ1, with 11 bases matching TRDD3. This CDR3 region has 22 residues. Germline CDR1 TVYSNPD, CDR2 GDNSRS (reference sequence). The V segment lost 4 bases and the J segment 0 bases; nucleotides outside the gene matches: 28.

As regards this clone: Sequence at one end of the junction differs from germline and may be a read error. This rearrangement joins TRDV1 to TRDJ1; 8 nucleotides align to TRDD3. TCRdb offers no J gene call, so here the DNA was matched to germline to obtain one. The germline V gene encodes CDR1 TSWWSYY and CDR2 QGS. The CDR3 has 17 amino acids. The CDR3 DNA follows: TGCTCTGGGGGAACTTCGCCAATCTGGGGGTACACCGATAAACTCATCTTT. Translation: CSGGTSPIWGYTDKLIF.

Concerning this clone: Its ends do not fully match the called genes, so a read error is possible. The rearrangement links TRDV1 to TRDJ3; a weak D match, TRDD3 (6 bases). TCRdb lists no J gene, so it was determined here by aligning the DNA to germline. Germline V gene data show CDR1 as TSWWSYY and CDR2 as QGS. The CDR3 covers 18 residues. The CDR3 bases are TGCTCTGGGGAAGAACTGGGCCTCCACTCCTGGGACACCCGACAGATGTTTTTC. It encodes CSGEELGLHSWDTRQMFF.

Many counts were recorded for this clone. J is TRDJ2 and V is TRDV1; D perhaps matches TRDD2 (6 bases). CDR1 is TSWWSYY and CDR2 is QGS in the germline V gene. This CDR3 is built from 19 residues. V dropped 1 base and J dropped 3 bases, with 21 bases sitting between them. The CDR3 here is CALGERDSFPLTLTAQLFF. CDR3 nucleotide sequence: TGTGCTCTTGGGGAACGGGACTCCTTCCCACTGACTCTGACAGCACAACTCTTCTTT.

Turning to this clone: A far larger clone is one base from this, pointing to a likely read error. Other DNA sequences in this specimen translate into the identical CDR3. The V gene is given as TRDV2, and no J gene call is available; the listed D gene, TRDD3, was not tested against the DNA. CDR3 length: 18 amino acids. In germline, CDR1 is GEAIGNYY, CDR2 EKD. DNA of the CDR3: TGTGCCTGTGACCCGGTACTGGGGGATACTACTTACACCGATAAGCTCATCTTT. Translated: CACDPVLGDTTYTDKLIF.

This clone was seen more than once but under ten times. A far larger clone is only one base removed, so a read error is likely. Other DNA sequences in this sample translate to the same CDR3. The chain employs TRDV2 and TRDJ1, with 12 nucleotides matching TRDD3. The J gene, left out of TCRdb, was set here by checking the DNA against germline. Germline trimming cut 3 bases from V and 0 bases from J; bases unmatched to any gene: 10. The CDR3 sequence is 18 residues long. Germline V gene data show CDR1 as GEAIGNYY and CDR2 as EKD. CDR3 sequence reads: CACDPLTGGYSDTDKLIF. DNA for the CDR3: TGTGCCTGTGACCCTTTGACTGGGGGATACTCGGACACCGATAAACTCATCTTT.

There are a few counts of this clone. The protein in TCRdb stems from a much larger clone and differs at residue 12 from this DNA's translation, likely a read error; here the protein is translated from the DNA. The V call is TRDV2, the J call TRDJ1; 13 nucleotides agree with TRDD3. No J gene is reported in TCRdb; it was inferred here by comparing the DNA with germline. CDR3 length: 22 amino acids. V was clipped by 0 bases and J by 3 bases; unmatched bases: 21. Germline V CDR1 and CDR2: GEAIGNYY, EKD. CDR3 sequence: CACDTGYWGIRILPTFSDKLIF. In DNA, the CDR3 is TGTGCCTGTGACACCGGTTACTGGGGGATACGCATCCTACCGACGTTTTCCGATAAACTCATCTTT.

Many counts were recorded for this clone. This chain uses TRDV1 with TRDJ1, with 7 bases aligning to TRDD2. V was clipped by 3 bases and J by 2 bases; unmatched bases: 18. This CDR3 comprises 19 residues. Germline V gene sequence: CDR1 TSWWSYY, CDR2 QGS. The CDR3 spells CALGDKFSYGLAETDKLIF. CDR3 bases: TGTGCTCTTGGGGACAAATTTTCCTACGGCCTGGCGGAGACCGATAAACTCATCTTT.

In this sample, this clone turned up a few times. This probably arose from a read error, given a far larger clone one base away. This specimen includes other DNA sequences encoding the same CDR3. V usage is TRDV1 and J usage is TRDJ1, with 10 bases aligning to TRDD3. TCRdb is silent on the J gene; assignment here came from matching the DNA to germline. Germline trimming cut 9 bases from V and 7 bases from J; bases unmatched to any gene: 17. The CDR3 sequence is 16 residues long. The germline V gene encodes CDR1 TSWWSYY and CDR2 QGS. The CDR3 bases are TGTGCTCTCGTGTTCGGCCCCCTGGGGGATATCTCTAAACTCATCTTT. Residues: CALVFGPLGDISKLIF.

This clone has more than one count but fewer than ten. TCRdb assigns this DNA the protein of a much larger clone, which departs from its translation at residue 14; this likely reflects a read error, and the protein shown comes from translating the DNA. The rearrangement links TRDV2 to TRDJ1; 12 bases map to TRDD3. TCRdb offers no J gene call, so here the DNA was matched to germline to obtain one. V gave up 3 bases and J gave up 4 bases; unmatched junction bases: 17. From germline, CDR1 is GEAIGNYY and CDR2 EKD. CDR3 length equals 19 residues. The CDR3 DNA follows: TGTGCCTGTGACCCTCTAGTACTGGGGGATACCCGGTACATCGATAAACTCATCTTT. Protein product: CACDPLVLGDTRYIDKLIF.

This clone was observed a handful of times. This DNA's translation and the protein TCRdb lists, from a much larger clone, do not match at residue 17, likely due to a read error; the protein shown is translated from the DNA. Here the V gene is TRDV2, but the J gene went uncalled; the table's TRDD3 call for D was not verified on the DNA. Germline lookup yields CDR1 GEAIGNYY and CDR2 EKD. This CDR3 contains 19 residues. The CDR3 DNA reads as TGTGCCTGTGACCCCCTAACCAATACTGGGGGATTCTCCACCGATAAACCCATCTTT. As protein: CACDPLTNTGGFSTDKPIF.

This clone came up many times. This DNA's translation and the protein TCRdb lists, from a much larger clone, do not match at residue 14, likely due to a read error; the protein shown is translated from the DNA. The CDR3 nucleotides read TGTGCCTGTGACACCATTGGGGGATACACCGATAAACTCACCTTT. Encoded protein: CACDTIGGYTDKLTF. V usage is TRDV2 and J usage is TRDJ1, with 10 bases lining up with TRDD3. This CDR3 is built from 15 residues. Germline CDR1 and CDR2: GEAIGNYY and EKD.

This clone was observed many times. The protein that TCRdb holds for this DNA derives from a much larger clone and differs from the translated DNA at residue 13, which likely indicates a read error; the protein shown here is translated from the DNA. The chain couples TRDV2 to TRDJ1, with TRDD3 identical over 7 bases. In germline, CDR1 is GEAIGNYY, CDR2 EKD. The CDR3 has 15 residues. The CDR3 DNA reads TGTGCCTGTGACCCGGGGGATCCCCGCACCGATAAACCCATCTTT. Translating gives CACDPGDPRTDKPIF.

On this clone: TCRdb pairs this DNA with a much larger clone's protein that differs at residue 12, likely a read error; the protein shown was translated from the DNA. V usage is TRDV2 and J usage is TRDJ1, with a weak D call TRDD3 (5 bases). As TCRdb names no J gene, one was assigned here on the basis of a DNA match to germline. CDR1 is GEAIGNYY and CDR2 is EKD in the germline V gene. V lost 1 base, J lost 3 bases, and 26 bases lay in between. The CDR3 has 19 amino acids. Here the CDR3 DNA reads TGTGCCTGTGACACGGTCCCCGCCAGTGGGGCCCTGGACCCCGATAAACTCATCTTT. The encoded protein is CACDTVPASGALDPDKLIF.

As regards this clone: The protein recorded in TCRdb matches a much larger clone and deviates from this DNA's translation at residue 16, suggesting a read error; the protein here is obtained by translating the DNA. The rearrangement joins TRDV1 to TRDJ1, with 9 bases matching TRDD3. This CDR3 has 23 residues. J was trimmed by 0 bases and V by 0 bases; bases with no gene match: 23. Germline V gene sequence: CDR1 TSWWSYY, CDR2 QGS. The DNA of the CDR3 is TGTGCTCTTGGGGAACTCAGCCTTCCCGAGTACTGGGGGAGGGGTCGGGACACCGATAAACTCATCTTT. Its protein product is CALGELSLPEYWGRGRDTDKLIF.